The 8 T cell receptor beta chains below come from one sample, sequenced in a study of cytotoxic CD8 clonotypes in ibrutinib-treated CLL. The assay was immunoSEQ multiplex PCR, and TCRdb's table has in-frame clones only and misses some. The sample records roughly 63,000 clones, roughly 59% being singletons. Sequenced material: PBMCs, taken after 12 months of ibrutinib treatment. The origin of the receptors is a human donor with chronic lymphocytic leukemia.

This clone qualifies as medium-sized (0.01 to 0.1%). The chain carries TRBV2 and TRBJ1-2; D ambiguous. The ends were cut back, 6 bases at V and 3 bases at J, with 11 bases in the middle. The CDR3 has 13 residues. In germline, CDR1 is SNHLY, CDR2 FYNNEI. CDR3 bases: TGTGCCAGCAGGTTGGCGGAGGACTATGGCTACACCTTC. The encoded protein is CASRLAEDYGYTF.

The CDR3 spells CASSWVGGYTF. The CDR3 nucleotides read TGTGCCAGCAGCTGGGTTGGCGGCTACACCTTC. This chain joins TRBV7-9 and TRBJ1-2; D is ambiguous. The V gene's germline CDR1 is SEHNR and CDR2 FQNEAQ (reference sequence). The CDR3 has 11 amino acids. V lost 4 bases and J 8 bases, leaving 8 bases between the germline ends.

This sequence joins TRBV7-2 and TRBJ1-5; no definite D call. In germline, CDR1 is SGHTA, CDR2 FQGNSA. With 6 bases removed from V and 2 bases from J, the gap between germline ends came to 17 bases. The CDR3 is 16 residues long. DNA of the CDR3: TGTGCCAGCAGTCAGAGGTTGGGGTTAGGCAATCAGCCCCAGCATTTT. It encodes CASSQRLGLGNQPQHF.

The chain couples TRBV30 to TRBJ2-3, with no clear D. The V gene lost 0 bases and the J gene lost 3 bases, with 13 bases spanning the gap. CDR1 GTSNPN and CDR2 SVGIG come from the germline V gene (reference sequence). The CDR3 is 15 amino acids. CDR3: CAWSVPRYETDTQYF. The CDR3 DNA sequence: TGTGCCTGGAGTGTACCTAGGTATGAAACAGATACGCAGTATTTT.

The chain employs TRBV6-5 and TRBJ1-5; D may be TRBD1 (5 bases). The CDR3 loop spans 15 amino acids. Germline V lookup: CDR1 MNHEY, CDR2 SVGAGI. The V gene lost 0 bases and the J gene lost 6 bases, with 12 bases spanning the gap. The CDR3 reads CASSYSRWQGQPQHF. In nucleotides, the CDR3 is TGTGCCAGCAGTTACTCGAGGTGGCAGGGTCAGCCCCAGCATTTT.

The rearrangement links TRBV21-1 to TRBJ2-7. TRBV21-1 is described as a pseudogene. The CDR3 consists of 15 residues. The CDR3 DNA is TGTGCCAGCAGCAGAAGGGACCGACCCTGGTACGAGCAGTACTTC. Amino acids: CASSRRDRPWYEQYF.

V is TRBV29-1 and J is TRBJ1-2; D gene unclear. Germline V lookup: CDR1 SQVTM, CDR2 ANQGSEA. The CDR3 contains 11 residues. V shed 5 bases and J shed 3 bases, with 7 bases lying between them. CDR3 protein: CSVSQDYGYTF. The CDR3 DNA sequence: TGCAGCGTTAGCCAGGACTATGGCTACACCTTC.

The chain recombines TRBV7-2 with TRBJ2-7; TRBD2 agrees at 13 bases. V gave up 1 base and J gave up 0 bases; unmatched junction bases: 6. Germline CDR1 SGHTA, CDR2 FQGNSA. The CDR3 spans 18 residues. The CDR3 here is CASSLVLGTSGVSYEQYF. The CDR3 DNA sequence: TGTGCCAGCAGCTTAGTCCTCGGGACTAGCGGGGTCTCCTACGAGCAGTACTTC.